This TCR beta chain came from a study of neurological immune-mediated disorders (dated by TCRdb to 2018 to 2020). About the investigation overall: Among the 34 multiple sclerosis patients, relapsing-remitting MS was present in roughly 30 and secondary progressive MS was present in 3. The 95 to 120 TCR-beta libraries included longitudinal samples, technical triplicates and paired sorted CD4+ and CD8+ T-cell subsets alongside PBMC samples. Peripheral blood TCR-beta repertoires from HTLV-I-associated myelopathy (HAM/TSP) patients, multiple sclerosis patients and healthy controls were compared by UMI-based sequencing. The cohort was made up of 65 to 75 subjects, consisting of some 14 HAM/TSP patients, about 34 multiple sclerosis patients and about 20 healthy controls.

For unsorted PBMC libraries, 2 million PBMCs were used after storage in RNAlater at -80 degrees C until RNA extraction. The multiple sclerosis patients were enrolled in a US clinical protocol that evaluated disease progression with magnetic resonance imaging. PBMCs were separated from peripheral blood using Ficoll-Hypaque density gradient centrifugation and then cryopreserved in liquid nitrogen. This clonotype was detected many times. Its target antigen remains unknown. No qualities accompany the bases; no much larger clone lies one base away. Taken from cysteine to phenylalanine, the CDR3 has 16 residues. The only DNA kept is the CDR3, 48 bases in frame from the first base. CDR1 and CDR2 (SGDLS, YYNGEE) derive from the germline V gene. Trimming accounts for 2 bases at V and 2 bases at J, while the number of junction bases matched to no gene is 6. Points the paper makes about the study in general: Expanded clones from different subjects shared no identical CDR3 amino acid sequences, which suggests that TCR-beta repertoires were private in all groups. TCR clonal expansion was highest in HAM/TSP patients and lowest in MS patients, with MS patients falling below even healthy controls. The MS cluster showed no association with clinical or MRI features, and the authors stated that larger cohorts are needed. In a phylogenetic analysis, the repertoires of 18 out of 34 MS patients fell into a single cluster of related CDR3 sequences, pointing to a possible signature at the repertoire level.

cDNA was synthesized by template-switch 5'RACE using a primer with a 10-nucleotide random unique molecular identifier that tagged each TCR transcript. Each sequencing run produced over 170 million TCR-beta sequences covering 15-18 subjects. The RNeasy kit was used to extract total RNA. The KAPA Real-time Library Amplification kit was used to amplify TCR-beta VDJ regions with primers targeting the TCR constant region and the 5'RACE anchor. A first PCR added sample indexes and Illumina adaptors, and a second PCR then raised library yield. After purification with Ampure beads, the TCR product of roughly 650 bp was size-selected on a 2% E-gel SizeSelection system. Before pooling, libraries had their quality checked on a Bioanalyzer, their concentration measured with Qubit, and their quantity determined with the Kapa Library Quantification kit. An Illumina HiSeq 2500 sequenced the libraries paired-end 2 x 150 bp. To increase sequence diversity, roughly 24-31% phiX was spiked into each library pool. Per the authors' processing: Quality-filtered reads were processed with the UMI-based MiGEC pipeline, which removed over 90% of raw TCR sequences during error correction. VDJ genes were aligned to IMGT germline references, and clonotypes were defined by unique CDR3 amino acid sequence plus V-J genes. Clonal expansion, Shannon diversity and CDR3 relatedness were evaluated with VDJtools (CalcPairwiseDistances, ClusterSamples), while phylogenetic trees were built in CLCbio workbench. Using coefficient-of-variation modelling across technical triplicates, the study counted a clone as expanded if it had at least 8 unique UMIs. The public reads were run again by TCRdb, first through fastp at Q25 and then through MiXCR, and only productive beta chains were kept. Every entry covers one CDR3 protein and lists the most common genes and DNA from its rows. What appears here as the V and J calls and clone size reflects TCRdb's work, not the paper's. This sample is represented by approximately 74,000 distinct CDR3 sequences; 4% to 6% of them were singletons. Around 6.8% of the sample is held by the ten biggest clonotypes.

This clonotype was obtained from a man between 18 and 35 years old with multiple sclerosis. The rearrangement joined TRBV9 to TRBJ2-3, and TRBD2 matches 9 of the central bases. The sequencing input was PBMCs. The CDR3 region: CASSVGTSPSTDTQYF. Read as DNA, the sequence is TGTGCCAGCAGCGTCGGGACTAGCCCTTCCACAGATACGCAGTATTTT.